One and the same sample provided the 24 T cell receptor beta chains below, sequenced in a study of control samples from healthy donors and cancer patients. Clones were sequenced by immunoSEQ multiplex PCR, and TCRdb holds only the in-frame ones, with some missing. The table lists 78,000 or so clones, roughly 87% of them singletons. Sequenced input: blood. All receptors come from a woman between 45 and 60 years old in good health.

This clone was seen only once. This sequence joins TRBV9 and TRBJ1-1, with D unclear. The length of the CDR3 is 14 residues. The V end lost 4 bases, the J end lost 1 base, and 11 bases lay between the germline ends. Germline CDR1 and CDR2: SGDLS and YYNGEE. The CDR3 region is CASSSTGENTEAFF. CDR3 DNA sequence: TGTGCCAGCAGCTCCACCGGGGAGAACACTGAAGCTTTCTTT.

The chain couples TRBV9 to TRBJ1-4; TRBD1 might be the D (5 bases). Germline CDR1 reads SGDLS; CDR2 reads YYNGEE. The CDR3 is 14 residues long. V was trimmed by 0 bases and J by 8 bases, leaving 11 bases between them. In nucleotides, the CDR3 is TGTGCCAGCAGCGTAGATTCAGGGAGGGAAAAACTGTTTTTT. This gives the protein CASSVDSGREKLFF. Together with reference TRBV9 and TRBJ1-4, the CDR3 gives the full variable domain: DSGVTQTPKHLITATGQRVTLRCSPRSGDLSVYWYQQSLDQGLQFLIQYYNGEERAKGNILERFSAQQFPDLHSELNLSSLELGDSALYFCASSVDSGREKLFFGSGTQLSVL.

The V gene is TRBV3-1 (or the pseudogene TRBV3-2), the J gene TRBJ1-1; possibly TRBD1 for D (5 bases). The CDR3 is 15 residues long. Germline V gene data show CDR1 as LGHDT and CDR2 as YNNKEL (reference sequence). Trimming took off 1 base at V and 3 bases at J, with 12 bases between the two ends. CDR3 region: CASSQGRGADTEAFF. CDR3 DNA sequence: TGTGCCAGCAGCCAAGGGAGGGGCGCGGACACTGAAGCTTTCTTT.

V usage is TRBV2 and J usage is TRBJ2-7; 7 nucleotides line up with TRBD1. Per the germline V gene, CDR1 is SNHLY and CDR2 is FYNNEI. There are 12 residues in the CDR3. The ends lost 6 bases at V and 9 bases at J; junction bases unmatched: 8. CDR3 sequence reads: CASSRTGRGQYF. Here the CDR3 DNA reads TGTGCCAGCAGCCGGACAGGACGGGGGCAGTACTTC.

The V and J genes are TRBV5-4 and TRBJ2-7; the match to TRBD2 covers 9 bases. The V gene end was trimmed by 5 bases and the J gene end by 4 bases; junction bases not matched to a gene: 10. The CDR3 consists of 15 residues. From germline, CDR1 is SGHNT and CDR2 YYREEE (reference sequence). The CDR3 sequence is CASRPGLASRYEQYF. The CDR3 DNA is TGTGCCAGCAGACCCGGACTAGCGAGCAGGTACGAGCAGTACTTC.

The chain is built from TRBV7-9 and TRBJ1-4; a weak D match, TRBD1 (5 bases). Between the trimmed V and J ends, which lost 1 base and 8 bases, there was a span of 11 bases. The CDR3 loop spans 14 amino acids. Germline V gives CDR1 SEHNR, CDR2 FQNEAQ (reference sequence). The CDR3 nucleotides read TGTGCCAGCAGCTTAGGGGGGGAGAACGAAAAACTGTTTTTT. It yields the protein CASSLGGENEKLFF.

This chain connects TRBV2 to TRBJ2-7; 8 positions agree with TRBD1. Germline values: CDR1 SNHLY, CDR2 FYNNEI. Trimming cost V 5 bases and J 3 bases; bases outside gene matches: 6. This CDR3 region has 14 residues. The CDR3 region is CASSRSGQVYEQYF. The CDR3, as DNA: TGTGCCAGCAGTCGATCGGGACAGGTCTACGAGCAGTACTTC.

The chain couples TRBV20-1 to TRBJ2-7; TRBD1 or TRBD2 may be the D gene (6 bases each). Germline V gene lookup returns CDR1 DFQATT and CDR2 SNEGSKA (reference sequence). The CDR3 runs to 16 residues. V lost 3 bases and J 3 bases, leaving 21 bases between the germline ends. Here the CDR3 DNA reads TGCAGTGCTAGTTCGGGGGCACTGGCATCCGACTACGAGCAGTACTTC. It translates to CSASSGALASDYEQYF.

This chain joins TRBV24-1 and TRBJ2-1; D gene ambiguous. Trimming removed 6 bases from V and 3 bases from J, with 11 bases in between. Germline V gene lookup returns CDR1 KGHDR and CDR2 SFDVKD. The CDR3 runs 14 residues. For the CDR3, the DNA is TGTGCCACCAGTCCCGGCGGTGGCTACAATGAGCAGTTCTTC. Its protein product is CATSPGGGYNEQFF.

The rearrangement joins TRBV5-6 to TRBJ2-7; 12 bases line up with TRBD2. The V gene end was trimmed by 2 bases and the J gene end by 5 bases; junction bases not matched to a gene: 2. The germline gives CDR1 SGHDT, CDR2 YYEEEE. There are 14 residues in the CDR3. The CDR3 region is CASSFLAGGNEQYF. CDR3 sequence (DNA): TGTGCCAGCAGCTTCCTAGCGGGAGGGAACGAGCAGTACTTC.

The table lists this clone with a few counts. The chain has TRBV5-1 and TRBJ2-1, with D possibly being TRBD2 (6 bases). The germline V and J ends were trimmed by 4 bases and 7 bases, with 18 bases remaining between them. This CDR3 spans 15 amino acids. Germline assignment: CDR1 SGHRS and CDR2 YFSETQ. CDR3 protein: CASSAGLGVANEQFF. DNA of the CDR3: TGCGCCAGCAGCGCGGGACTTGGAGTAGCAAATGAGCAGTTCTTC. The variable domain in full, with the rest retrieved from reference TRBV5-1 and TRBJ2-1, is KAGVTQTPRYLIKTRGQQVTLSCSPISGHRSVSWYQQTPGQGLQFLFEYFSETQRNKGNFPGRFSGRQFSNSRSEMNVSTLELGDSALYLCASSAGLGVANEQFFGPGTRLTVL.

V is TRBV4-2 and J is TRBJ2-7, with 10 nucleotides matching TRBD1. Germline CDR1 is LGHNA and CDR2 is YNFKEQ. The CDR3 length is 15 residues. J was trimmed by 3 bases and V by 3 bases; bases with no gene match: 5. The CDR3 spells CASSQEDRGFYEQYF. The DNA of the CDR3 is TGTGCCAGCAGCCAGGAGGACAGGGGGTTCTACGAGCAGTACTTC.

This chain joins TRBV5-5 and TRBJ1-5, with D tentatively TRBD1 (6 bases). Germline assignment: CDR1 SGHKS and CDR2 YYEKEE (reference sequence). The CDR3 sequence is 16 residues long. V shed 2 bases and J shed 0 bases, with 12 bases lying between them. CDR3 loop: CASSFVAGDSNQPQHF. The CDR3 DNA is TGTGCCAGCAGCTTCGTCGCAGGGGATAGCAATCAGCCCCAGCATTTT.

The chain is built from TRBV28 and TRBJ2-6; D is undetermined. CDR3 length: 15 residues. Germline-derived CDR1 and CDR2 are MDHEN and SYDVKM. The V gene lost 2 bases and the J gene lost 2 bases, with 7 bases spanning the gap. This CDR3 is CASSLSGAGANVLTF. The CDR3 bases are TGTGCCAGCAGTTTAAGTGGGGCTGGGGCCAACGTCCTGACTTTC.

The V gene is TRBV7-9, the J gene TRBJ1-4; D is unclear. CDR3 size: 17 residues. From germline, CDR1 is SEHNR and CDR2 FQNEAQ (reference sequence). V lost 2 bases, J lost 0 bases, and 13 bases lay in between. For the CDR3, the DNA is TGTGCCAGCAGCTTAAGAACGCCGGCCTCAACTAATGAAAAACTGTTTTTT. This codes for CASSLRTPASTNEKLFF.

The chain employs TRBV2 and TRBJ2-6; D possibly corresponds to TRBD1 (5 bases). The germline CDR1 and CDR2 sequences are SNHLY and FYNNEI. V lost 7 bases, J lost 0 bases, and 7 bases lay in between. The length of the CDR3 is 14 residues. The CDR3 coding sequence is TGTGCCAGCACCAGGGTCTCTGGGGCCAACGTCCTGACTTTC. As protein: CASTRVSGANVLTF. The full variable domain, rest sourced from reference TRBV2 and TRBJ2-6, is EPEVTQTPSHQVTQMGQEVILRCVPISNHLYFYWYRQILGQKVEFLVSFYNNEISEKSEIFDDQFSVERPDGSNFTLKIRSTKLEDSAMYFCASTRVSGANVLTFGAGSRLTVL.

V gene TRBV7-9 combines with J gene TRBJ1-6, with a weak D call TRBD1 (6 bases). CDR1 and CDR2 (germline): SEHNR, FQNEAQ (reference sequence). V lost 5 bases and J 4 bases, leaving 15 bases between the germline ends. This CDR3 spans 16 amino acids. CDR3 loop: CASSPKLGTYNSPLHF. CDR3 nucleotides: TGTGCCAGCAGCCCCAAATTGGGGACATATAATTCACCCCTCCACTTT.

This rearrangement joins TRBV7-3 to TRBJ2-1; the match to TRBD2 covers 9 bases. The V segment lost 3 bases and the J segment 13 bases; nucleotides outside the gene matches: 4. The CDR3 has 12 residues. Looked up from germline, CDR1 is SGHTA and CDR2 is FQGTGA. CDR3 protein: CASSLTSGRQFF. DNA of the CDR3: TGTGCCAGCAGCTTGACTAGCGGTCGACAGTTCTTC.

The genes are TRBV30 and TRBJ1-4; 7 bases align to TRBD1. The V segment lost 5 bases and the J segment 4 bases; nucleotides outside the gene matches: 4. In germline, CDR1 is GTSNPN, CDR2 SVGIG (reference sequence). CDR3 length equals 13 residues. As DNA, the CDR3 is TGTGCCTGGGCGGGACAGATTAATGAAAAACTGTTTTTT. Translated: CAWAGQINEKLFF.

The rearrangement uses TRBV20-1 and TRBJ1-1; D remains unclear. This CDR3 region has 10 residues. Germline CDR1 is DFQATT and CDR2 is SNEGSKA (reference sequence). V dropped 6 bases and J dropped 3 bases, with 5 bases sitting between them. The CDR3 sequence: CSALHTEAFF. CDR3 DNA: TGCAGTGCCCTTCACACTGAAGCTTTCTTT.

This clone appeared once. J is TRBJ2-7 and V is TRBV5-1; D possibly corresponds to TRBD1 (5 bases). This CDR3 spans 12 amino acids. Germline CDR1 is SGHRS and CDR2 is YFSETQ. The V end lost 7 bases, the J end lost 6 bases, and 14 bases lay between the germline ends. For the CDR3, the DNA is TGCGCCAGCTACGAGACAGTTTCCGAGCAGTACTTC. This translates into CASYETVSEQYF.

This clone was counted a single time. This chain connects TRBV19 to TRBJ2-5; 7 bases align to TRBD2. Trimming removed 5 bases from V and 2 bases from J; junction bases left unmatched: 8. CDR1 and CDR2 (germline): LNHDA, SQIVND (reference sequence). The CDR3 runs to 15 residues. The CDR3 reads CASSFAGVGQETQYF. In DNA, the CDR3 is TGTGCCAGTAGTTTTGCGGGAGTTGGGCAAGAGACCCAGTACTTC.

This clone was observed a single time. This chain connects TRBV27 to TRBJ2-1; 8 bases agree with TRBD1. The CDR3 sequence is 14 residues long. Germline V gene lookup returns CDR1 MNHEY and CDR2 SMNVEV (reference sequence). V shed 7 bases and J 1 base; nucleotides not matched to a gene: 3. CDR3 protein: CASTNRGSYNEQFF. CDR3 sequence (DNA): TGTGCCAGCACTAACAGGGGGTCCTACAATGAGCAGTTCTTC.

The chain is built from TRBV18 and TRBJ2-5; tentative D call: TRBD1 (6 bases). Trimming cost V 6 bases and J 2 bases, with 13 bases left between them. Germline V CDR1 and CDR2: KGHSH, LQKENI. The CDR3 covers 14 residues. CDR3 sequence (DNA): TGTGCCAGCTCCCAAGGACAGCTGCAAGAGACCCAGTACTTC. Protein product: CASSQGQLQETQYF.